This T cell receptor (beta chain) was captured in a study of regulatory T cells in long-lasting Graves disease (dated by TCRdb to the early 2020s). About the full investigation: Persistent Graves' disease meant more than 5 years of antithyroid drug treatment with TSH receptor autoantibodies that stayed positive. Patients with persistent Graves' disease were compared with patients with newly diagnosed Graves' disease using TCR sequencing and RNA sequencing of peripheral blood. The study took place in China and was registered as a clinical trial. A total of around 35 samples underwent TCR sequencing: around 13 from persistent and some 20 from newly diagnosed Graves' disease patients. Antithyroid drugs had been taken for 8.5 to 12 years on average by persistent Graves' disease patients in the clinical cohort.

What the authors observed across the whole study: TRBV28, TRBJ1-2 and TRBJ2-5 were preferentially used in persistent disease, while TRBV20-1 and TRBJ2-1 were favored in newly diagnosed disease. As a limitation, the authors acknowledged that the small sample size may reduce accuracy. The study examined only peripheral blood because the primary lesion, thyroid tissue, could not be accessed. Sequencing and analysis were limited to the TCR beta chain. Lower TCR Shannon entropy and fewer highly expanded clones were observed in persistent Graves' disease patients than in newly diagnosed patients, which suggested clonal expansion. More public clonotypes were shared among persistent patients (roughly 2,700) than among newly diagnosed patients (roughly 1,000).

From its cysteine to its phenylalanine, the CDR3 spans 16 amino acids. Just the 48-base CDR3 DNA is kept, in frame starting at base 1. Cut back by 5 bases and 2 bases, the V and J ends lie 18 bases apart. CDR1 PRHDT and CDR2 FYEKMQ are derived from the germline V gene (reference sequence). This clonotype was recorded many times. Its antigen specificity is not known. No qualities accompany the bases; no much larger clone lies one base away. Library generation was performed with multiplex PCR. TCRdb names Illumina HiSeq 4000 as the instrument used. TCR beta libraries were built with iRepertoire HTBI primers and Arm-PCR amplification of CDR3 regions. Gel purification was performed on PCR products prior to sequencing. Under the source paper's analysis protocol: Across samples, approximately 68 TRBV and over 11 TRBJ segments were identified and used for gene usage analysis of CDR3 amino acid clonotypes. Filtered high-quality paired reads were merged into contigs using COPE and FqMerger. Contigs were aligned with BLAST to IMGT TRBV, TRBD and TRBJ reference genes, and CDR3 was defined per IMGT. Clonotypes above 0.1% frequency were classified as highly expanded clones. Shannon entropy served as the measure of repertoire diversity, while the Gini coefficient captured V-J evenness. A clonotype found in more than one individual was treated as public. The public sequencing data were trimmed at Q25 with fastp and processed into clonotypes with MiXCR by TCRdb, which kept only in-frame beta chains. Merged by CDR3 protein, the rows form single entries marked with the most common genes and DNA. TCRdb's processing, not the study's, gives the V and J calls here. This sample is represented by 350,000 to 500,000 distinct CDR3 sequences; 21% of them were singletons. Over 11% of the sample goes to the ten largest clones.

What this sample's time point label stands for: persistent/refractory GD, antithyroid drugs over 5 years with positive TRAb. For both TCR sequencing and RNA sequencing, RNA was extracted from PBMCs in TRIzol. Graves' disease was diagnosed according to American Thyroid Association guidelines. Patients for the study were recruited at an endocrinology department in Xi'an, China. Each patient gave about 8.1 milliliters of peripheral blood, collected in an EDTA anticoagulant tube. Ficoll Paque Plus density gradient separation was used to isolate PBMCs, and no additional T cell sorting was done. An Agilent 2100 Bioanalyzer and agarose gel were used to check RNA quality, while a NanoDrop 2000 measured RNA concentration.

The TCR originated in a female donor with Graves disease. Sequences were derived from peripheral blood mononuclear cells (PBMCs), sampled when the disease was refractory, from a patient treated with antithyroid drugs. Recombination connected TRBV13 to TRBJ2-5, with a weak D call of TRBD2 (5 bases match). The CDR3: CASSGRFAVTQETQYF. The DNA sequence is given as TGTGCCAGCAGCGGGAGATTTGCGGTAACACAAGAGACCCAGTACTTC.